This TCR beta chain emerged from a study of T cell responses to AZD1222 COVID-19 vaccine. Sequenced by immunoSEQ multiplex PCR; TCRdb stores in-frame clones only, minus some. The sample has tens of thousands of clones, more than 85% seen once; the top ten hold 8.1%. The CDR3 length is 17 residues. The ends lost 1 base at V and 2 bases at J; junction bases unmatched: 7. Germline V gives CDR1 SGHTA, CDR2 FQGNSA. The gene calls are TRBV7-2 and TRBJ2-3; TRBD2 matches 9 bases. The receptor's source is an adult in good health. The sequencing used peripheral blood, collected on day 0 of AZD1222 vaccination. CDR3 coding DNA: TGTGCCAGCAGCTTAGTTCGACTAGCGGAGGCCACAGATACGCAGTATTTT. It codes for CASSLVRLAEATDTQYF.